This TCR beta chain originates from a study of blood T cells in healthy people across ages. Study-wide results and caveats: For the donors, CMV status was unknown and possibly confounded expanded clonotype changes.

Germline V gives CDR1 DFQATT, CDR2 SNEGSKA (reference sequence). This CDR3 contains 13 residues. Extracted total RNA amounted to at least 5.5 micrograms for each sample. Sample-barcoded 5' priming and a J-beta primer mix drove a second PCR of 7 to 11 cycles. With 12 random nucleotides, a template-switch adaptor tagged each individual cDNA molecule. TCRdb reprocessed the 5' RACE reads via MiXCR and lists one record per CDR3 protein. The sample shows around 700,000 distinct CDR3 sequences, roughly 25% of them seen only once. A note on this clonotype: The target antigen is unknown. The junction does not match germline at one end; this may be a read error.

This same sample was also taken into another study, of T cells of mothers and their children. From that second work: Over 8 million TCR beta CDR3 reads were obtained from each mother, and approximately 3 million from each child.

This clonotype was sampled from a boy aged 5-17 years in good health. This chain connects TRBV20-1 to TRBJ2-3; D is uncertain. Sequencing input: blood. The CDR3 sequence is CSARVGVPDTQYF. CDR3 in DNA: TGCAGTGCTAGAGTGGGTGTCCCAGATACGCAGTACTTT.